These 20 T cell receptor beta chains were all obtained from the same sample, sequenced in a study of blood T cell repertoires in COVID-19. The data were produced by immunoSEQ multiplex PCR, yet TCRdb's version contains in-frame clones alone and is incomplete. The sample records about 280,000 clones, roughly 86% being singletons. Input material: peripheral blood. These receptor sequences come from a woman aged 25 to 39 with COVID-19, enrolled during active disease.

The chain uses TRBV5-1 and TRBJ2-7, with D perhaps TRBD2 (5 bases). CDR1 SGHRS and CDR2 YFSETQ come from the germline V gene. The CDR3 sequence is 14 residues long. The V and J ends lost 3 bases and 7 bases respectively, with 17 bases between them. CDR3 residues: CASSSSVGGWEQYF. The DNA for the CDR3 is TGCGCCAGCAGCTCCTCGGTTGGAGGCTGGGAGCAGTACTTC.

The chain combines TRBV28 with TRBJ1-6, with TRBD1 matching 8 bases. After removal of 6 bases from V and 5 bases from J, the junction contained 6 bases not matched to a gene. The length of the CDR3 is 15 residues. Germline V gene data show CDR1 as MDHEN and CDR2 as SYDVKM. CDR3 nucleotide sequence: TGTGCCAGCAGACCCTCGACAGGGGATAATTCACCCCTCCACTTT. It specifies CASRPSTGDNSPLHF.

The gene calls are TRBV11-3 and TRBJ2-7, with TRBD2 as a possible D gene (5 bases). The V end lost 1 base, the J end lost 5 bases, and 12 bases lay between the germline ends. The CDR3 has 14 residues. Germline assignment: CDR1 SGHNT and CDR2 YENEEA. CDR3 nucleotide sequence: TGTGCCAGCAGCTTAGCCGGGGAAGGCGACGAGCAGTACTTC. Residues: CASSLAGEGDEQYF.

Here the CDR3 DNA reads TGCGCCAGCAGGACTTCTAGCGACCGAACCTACGAGCAGTACTTC. Translating gives CASRTSSDRTYEQYF. The V and J genes are TRBV5-1 and TRBJ2-7; a possible D gene is TRBD2 (6 bases). Germline V gene sequence: CDR1 SGHRS, CDR2 YFSETQ. The CDR3 is 15 amino acids. The ends were cut back, 5 bases at V and 2 bases at J, with 17 bases in the middle.

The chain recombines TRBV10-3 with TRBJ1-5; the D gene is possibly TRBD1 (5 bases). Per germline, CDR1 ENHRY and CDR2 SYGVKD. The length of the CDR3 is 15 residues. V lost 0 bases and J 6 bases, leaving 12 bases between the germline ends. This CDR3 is CAISESDSYGQPQHF. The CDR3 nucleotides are TGTGCCATCAGTGAGTCTGACAGCTATGGTCAGCCCCAGCATTTT.

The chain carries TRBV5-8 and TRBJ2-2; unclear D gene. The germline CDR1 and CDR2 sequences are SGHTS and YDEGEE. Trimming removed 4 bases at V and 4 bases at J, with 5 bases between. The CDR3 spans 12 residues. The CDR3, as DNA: TGTGCCAGCAGCCCAATCACCGGGGAGCTGTTTTTT. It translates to CASSPITGELFF.

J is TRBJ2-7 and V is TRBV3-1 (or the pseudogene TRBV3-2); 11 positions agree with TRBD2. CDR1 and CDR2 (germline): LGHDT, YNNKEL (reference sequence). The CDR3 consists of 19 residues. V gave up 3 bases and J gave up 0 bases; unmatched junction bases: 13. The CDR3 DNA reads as TGTGCCAGCAGCCATCTACGAGGTAGCGGGAGGGAAAGCTCCTACGAGCAGTACTTC. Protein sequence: CASSHLRGSGRESSYEQYF.

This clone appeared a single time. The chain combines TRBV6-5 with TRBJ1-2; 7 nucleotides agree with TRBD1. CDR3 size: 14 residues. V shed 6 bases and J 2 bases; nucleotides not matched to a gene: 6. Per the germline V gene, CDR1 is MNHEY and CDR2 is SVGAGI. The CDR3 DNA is TGTGCCAGCAGAAGGACAGGCGAGAACTATGGCTACACCTTC. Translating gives CASRRTGENYGYTF.

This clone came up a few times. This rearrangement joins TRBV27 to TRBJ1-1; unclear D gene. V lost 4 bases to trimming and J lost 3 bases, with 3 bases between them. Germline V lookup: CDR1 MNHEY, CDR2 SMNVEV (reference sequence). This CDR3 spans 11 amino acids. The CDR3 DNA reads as TGTGCCAGCAGTTCTTACACTGAAGCTTTCTTT. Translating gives CASSSYTEAFF.

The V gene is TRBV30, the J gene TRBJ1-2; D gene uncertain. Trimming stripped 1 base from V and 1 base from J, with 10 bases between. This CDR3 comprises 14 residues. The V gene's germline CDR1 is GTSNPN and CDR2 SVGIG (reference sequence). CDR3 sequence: CAWSASEVNYGYTF. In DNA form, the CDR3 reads TGTGCCTGGAGTGCCTCGGAGGTTAACTATGGCTACACCTTC. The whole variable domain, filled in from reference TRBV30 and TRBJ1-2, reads SQTIHQWPATLVQPVGSPLSLECTVEGTSNPNLYWYRQAAGRGLQLLFYSVGIGQISSEVPQNLSASRPQDRQFILSSKKLLLSDSGFYLCAWSASEVNYGYTFGSGTRLTVV.

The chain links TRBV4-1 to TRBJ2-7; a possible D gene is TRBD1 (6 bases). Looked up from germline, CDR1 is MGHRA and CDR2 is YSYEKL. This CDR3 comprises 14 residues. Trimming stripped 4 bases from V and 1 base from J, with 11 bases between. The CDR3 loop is CASSPGVFSYEQYF. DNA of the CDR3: TGCGCCAGCAGCCCAGGGGTGTTTTCCTACGAGCAGTACTTC.

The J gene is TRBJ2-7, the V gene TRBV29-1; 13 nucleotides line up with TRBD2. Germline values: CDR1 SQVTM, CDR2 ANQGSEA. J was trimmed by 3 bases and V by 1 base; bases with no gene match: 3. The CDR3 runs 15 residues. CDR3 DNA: TGCAGCGTTGAAGGGACTAGCGGGAGTCGCTACGAGCAGTACTTC. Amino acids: CSVEGTSGSRYEQYF.

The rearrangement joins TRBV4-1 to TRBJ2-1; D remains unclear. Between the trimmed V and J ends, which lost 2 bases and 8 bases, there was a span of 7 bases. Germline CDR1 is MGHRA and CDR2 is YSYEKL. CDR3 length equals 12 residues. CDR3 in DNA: TGCGCCAGCAGCCAAATGCGCGATGAGCAGTTCTTC. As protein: CASSQMRDEQFF.

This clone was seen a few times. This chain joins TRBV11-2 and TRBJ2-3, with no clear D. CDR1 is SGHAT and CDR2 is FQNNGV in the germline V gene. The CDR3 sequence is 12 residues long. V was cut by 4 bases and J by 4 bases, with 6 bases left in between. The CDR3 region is CASSSQADTQYF. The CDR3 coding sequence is TGTGCCAGCAGCTCCCAGGCAGATACGCAGTATTTT.

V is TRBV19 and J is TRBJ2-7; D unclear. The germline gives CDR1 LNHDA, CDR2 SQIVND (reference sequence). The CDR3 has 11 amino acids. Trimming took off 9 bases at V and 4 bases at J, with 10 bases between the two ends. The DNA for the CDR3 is TGTGCCAGCTCAGATTGGTACGAGCAGTACTTC. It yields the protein CASSDWYEQYF.

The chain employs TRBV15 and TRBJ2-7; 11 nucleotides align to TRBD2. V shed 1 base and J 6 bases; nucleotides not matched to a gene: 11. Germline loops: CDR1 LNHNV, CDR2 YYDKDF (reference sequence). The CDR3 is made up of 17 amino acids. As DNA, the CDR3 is TGTGCCACCAGCAGAGTCCGGGTAGCGGGAGGGCCGGGCGAGCAGTACTTC. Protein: CATSRVRVAGGPGEQYF. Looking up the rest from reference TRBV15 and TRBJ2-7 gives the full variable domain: DAMVIQNPRYQVTQFGKPVTLSCSQTLNHNVMYWYQQKSSQAPKLLFHYYDKDFNNEADTPDNFQSRRPNTSFCFLDIRSPGLGDTAMYLCATSRVRVAGGPGEQYFGPGTRLTVT.

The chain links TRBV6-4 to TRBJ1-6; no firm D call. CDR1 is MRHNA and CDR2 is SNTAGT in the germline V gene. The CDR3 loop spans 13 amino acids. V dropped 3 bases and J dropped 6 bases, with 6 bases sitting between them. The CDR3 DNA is TGTGCCAGCAGTGAGGCTGCTAATTCACCCCTCCACTTT. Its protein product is CASSEAANSPLHF.

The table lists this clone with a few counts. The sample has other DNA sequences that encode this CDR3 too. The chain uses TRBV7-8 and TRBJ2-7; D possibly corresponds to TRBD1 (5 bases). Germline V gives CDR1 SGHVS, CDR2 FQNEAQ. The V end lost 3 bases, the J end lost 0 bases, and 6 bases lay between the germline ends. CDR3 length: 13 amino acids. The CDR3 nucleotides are TGTGCCAGCAGCTTTGACAGCTCCTACGAGCAGTACTTC. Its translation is CASSFDSSYEQYF.

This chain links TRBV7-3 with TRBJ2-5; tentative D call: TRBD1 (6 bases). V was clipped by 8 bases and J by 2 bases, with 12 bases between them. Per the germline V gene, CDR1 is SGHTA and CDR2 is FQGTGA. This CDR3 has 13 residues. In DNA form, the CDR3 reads TGTGCCAGCTCCAGGGGCCCACAAGAGACCCAGTACTTC. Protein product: CASSRGPQETQYF. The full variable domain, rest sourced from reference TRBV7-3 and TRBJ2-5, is GAGVSQTPSNKVTEKGKYVELRCDPISGHTALYWYRQSLGQGPEFLIYFQGTGAADDSGLPNDRFFAVRPEGSVSTLKIQRTERGDSAVYLCASSRGPQETQYFGPGTRLLVL.

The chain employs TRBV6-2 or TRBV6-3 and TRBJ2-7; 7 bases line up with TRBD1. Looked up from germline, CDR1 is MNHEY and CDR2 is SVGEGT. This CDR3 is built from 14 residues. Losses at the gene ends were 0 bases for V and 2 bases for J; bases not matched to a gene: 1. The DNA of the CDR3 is TGTGCCAGCAGTTACTCAGGGACAGCCTACGAGCAGTACTTC. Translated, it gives CASSYSGTAYEQYF.